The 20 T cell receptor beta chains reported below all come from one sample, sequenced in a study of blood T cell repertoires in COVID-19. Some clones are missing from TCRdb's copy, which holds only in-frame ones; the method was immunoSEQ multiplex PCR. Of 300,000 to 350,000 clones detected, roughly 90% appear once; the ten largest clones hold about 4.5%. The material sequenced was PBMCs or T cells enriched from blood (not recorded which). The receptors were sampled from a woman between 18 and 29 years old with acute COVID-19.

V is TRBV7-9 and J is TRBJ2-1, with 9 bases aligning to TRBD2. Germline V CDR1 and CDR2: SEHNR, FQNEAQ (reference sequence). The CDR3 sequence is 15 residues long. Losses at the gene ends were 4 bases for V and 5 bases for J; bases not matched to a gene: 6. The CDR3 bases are TGTGCCAGCAGCTCCCGACTAGCGGCCGACAATGAGCAGTTCTTC. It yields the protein CASSSRLAADNEQFF.

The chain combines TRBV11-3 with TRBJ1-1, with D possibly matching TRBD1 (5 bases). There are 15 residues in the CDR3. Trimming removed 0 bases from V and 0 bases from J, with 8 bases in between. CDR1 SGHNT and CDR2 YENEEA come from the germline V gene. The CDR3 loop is CASSLDDSLNTEAFF. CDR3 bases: TGTGCCAGCAGCTTAGATGACAGCTTGAACACTGAAGCTTTCTTT.

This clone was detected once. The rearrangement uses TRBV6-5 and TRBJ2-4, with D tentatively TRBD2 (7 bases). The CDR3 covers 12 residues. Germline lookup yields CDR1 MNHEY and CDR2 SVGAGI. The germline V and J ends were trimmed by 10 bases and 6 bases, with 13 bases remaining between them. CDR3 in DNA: TGTGCCACTCGGGGAGGGGGAAACATTCAGTACTTC. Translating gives CATRGGGNIQYF.

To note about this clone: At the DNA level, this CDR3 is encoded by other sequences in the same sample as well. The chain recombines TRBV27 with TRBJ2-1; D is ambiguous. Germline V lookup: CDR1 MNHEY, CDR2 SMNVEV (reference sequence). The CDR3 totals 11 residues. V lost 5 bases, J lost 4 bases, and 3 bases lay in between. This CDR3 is CASSLYNEQFF. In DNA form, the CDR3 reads TGTGCCAGCAGTCTTTACAATGAGCAGTTCTTC.

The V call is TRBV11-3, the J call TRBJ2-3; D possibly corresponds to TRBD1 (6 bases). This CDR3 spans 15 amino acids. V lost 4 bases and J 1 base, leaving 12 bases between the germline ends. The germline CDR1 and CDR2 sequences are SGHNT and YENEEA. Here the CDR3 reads CASSSQGSRTDTQYF. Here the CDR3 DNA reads TGTGCCAGCAGCTCACAGGGTTCCCGCACAGATACGCAGTATTTT.

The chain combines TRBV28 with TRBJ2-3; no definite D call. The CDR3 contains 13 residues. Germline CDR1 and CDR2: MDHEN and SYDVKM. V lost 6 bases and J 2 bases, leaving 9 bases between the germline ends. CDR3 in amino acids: CASRQISTDTQYF. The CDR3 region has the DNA TGTGCCAGCAGACAGATATCCACAGATACGCAGTATTTT.

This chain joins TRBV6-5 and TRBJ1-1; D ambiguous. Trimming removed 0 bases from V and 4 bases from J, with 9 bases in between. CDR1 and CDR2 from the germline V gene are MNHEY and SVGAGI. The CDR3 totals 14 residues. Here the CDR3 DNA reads TGTGCCAGCAGTTACTCGCGGGTTCGCACTGAAGCTTTCTTT. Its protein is CASSYSRVRTEAFF.

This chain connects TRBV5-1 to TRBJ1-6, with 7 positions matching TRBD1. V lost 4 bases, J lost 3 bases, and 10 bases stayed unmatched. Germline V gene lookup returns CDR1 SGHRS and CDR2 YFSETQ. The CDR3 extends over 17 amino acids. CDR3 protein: CASSPRDRTFYNSPLHF. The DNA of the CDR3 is TGCGCCAGCAGCCCCCGGGACAGAACTTTCTATAATTCACCCCTCCACTTT.

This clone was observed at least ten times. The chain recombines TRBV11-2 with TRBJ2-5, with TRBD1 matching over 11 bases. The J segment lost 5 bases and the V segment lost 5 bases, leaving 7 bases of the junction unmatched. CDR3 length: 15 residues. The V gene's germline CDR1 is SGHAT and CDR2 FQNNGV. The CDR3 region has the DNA TGTGCCAGCAGCATCCGGACAGGGGGCGGGGAGACCCAGTACTTC. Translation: CASSIRTGGGETQYF.

CDR3 DNA sequence: TGTGCCAGCAGCGTCGGGACAGCCTCTGGAAACACCATATATTTT. Translating it yields CASSVGTASGNTIYF. V is TRBV9 and J is TRBJ1-3; 7 bases are a match to TRBD1. The length of the CDR3 is 15 residues. Trimming removed 2 bases from V and 0 bases from J; junction bases left unmatched: 2. Germline CDR1 reads SGDLS; CDR2 reads YYNGEE.

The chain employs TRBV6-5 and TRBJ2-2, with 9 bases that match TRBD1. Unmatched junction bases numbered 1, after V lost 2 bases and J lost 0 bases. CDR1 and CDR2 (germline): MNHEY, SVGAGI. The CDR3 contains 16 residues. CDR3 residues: CASSYRTGANTGELFF. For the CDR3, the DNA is TGTGCCAGCAGTTACAGGACAGGGGCGAACACCGGGGAGCTGTTTTTT.

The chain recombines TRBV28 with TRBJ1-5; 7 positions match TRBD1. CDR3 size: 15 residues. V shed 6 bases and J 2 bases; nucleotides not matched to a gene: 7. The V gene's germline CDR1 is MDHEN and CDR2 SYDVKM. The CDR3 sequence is CASRKQGNGNQPQHF. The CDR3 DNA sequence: TGTGCCAGCAGGAAACAGGGGAATGGCAATCAGCCCCAGCATTTT.

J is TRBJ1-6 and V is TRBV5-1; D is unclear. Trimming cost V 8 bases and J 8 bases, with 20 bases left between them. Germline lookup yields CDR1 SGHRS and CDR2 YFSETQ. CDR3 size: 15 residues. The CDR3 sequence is CASTPVPGRDSPLHF. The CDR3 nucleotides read TGCGCCAGTACCCCAGTCCCGGGGAGGGATTCACCCCTCCACTTT.

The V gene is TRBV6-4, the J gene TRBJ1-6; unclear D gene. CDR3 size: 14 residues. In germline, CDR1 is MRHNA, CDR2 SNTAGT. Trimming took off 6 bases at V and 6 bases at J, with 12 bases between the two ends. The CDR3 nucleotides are TGTGCCAGCAGCGCTGAGGGCAGTAATTCACCCCTCCACTTT. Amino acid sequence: CASSAEGSNSPLHF.

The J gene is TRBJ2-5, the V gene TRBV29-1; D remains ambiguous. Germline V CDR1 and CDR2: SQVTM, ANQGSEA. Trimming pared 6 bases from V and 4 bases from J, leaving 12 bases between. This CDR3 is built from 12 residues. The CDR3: CSVSRRGETQYF. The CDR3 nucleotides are TGCAGCGTCTCTAGGCGTGGAGAGACCCAGTACTTC.

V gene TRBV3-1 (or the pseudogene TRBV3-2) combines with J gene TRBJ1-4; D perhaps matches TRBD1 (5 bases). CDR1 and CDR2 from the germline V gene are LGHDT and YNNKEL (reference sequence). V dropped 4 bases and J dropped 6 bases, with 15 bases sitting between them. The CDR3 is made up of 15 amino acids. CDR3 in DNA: TGTGCCAGCAGCCTTAGTGGGGGGTTGGATGAAAAACTGTTTTTT. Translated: CASSLSGGLDEKLFF.

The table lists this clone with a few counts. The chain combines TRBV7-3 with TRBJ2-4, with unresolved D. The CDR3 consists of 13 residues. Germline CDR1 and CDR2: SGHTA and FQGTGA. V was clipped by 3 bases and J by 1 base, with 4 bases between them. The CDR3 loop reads CASSLEAKNIQYF. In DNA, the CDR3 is TGTGCCAGCAGCTTGGAGGCCAAAAACATTCAGTACTTC.

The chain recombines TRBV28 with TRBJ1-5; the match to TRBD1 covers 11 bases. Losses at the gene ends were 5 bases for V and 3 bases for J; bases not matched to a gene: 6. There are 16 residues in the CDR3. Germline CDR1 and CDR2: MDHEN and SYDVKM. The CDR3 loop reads CASSLGTGGPNQPQHF. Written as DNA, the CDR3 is TGTGCCAGCAGTCTCGGGACAGGGGGACCCAATCAGCCCCAGCATTTT. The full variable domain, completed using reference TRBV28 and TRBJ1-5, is DVKVTQSSRYLVKRTGEKVFLECVQDMDHENMFWYRQDPGLGLRLIYFSYDVKMKEKGDIPEGYSVSREKKERFSLILESASTNQTSMYLCASSLGTGGPNQPQHFGDGTRLSIL.

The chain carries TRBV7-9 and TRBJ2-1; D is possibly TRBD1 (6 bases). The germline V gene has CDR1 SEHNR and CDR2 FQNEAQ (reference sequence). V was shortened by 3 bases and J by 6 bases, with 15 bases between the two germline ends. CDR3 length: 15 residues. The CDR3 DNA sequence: TGTGCCAGCAGCTTCGTTACAGGGTACGGCAATGAGCAGTTCTTC. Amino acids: CASSFVTGYGNEQFF.

CDR3 nucleotide sequence: TGTGCCAGCAGCTTAGAAGAGAATCAGCCCCAGCATTTT. Translation: CASSLEENQPQHF. The chain recombines TRBV11-3 with TRBJ1-5; D not certain. Germline V gene lookup returns CDR1 SGHNT and CDR2 YENEEA. The CDR3 consists of 13 residues. Trimming shortened V by 0 bases and J by 4 bases, and 4 bases separated the two germline ends.